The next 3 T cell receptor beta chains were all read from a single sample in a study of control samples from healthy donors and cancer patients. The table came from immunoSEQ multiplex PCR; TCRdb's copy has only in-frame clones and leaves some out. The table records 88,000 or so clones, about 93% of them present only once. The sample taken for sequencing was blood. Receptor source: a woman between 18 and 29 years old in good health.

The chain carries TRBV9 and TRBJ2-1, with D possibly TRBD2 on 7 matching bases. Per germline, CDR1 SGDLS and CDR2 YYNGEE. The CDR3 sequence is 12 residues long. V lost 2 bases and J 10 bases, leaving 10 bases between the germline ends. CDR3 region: CASSVRGGEQFF. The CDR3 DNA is TGTGCCAGCAGCGTCAGGGGAGGGGAGCAGTTCTTC.

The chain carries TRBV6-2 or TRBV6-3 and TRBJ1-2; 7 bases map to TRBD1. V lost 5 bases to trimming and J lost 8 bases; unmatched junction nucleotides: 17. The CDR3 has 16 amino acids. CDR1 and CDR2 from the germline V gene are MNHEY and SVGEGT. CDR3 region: CASSQIVGGGPDGYTF. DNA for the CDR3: TGTGCCAGCAGTCAAATCGTAGGGGGCGGTCCCGACGGCTACACCTTC.

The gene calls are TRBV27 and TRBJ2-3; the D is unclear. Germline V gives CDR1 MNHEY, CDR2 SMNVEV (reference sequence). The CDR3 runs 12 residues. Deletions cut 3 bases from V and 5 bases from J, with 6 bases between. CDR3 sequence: CASSLSQDTQYF. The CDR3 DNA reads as TGTGCCAGCAGTTTGTCCCAAGATACGCAGTATTTT.